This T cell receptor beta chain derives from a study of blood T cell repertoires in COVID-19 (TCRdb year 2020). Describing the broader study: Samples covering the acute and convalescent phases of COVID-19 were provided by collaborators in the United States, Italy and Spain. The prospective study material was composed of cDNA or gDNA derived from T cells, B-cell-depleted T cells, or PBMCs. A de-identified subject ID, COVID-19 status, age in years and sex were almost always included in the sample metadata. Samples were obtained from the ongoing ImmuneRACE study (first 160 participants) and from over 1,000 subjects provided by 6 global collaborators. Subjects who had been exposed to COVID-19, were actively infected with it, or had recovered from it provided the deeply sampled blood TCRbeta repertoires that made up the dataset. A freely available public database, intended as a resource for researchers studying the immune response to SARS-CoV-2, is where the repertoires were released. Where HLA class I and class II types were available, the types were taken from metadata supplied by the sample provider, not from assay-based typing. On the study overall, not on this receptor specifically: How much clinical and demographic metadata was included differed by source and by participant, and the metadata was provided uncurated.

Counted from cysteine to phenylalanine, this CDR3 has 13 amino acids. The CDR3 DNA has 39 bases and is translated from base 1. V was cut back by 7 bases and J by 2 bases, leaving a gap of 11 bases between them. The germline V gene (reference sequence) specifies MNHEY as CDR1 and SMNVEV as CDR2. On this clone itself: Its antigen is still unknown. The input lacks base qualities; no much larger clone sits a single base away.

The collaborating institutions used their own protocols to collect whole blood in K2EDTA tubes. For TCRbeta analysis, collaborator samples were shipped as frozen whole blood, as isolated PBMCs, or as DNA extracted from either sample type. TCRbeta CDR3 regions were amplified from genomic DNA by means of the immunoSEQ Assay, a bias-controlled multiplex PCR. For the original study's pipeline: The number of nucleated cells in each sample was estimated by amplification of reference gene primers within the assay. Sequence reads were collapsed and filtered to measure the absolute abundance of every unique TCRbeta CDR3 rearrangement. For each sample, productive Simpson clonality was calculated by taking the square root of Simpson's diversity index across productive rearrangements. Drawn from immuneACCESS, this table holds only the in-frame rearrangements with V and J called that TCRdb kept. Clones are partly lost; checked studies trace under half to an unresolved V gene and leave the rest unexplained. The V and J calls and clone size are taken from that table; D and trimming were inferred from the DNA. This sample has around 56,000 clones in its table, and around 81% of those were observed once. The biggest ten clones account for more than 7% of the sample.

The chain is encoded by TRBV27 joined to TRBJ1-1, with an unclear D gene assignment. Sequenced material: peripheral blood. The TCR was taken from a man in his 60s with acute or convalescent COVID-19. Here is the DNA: TGTGCCAGCACACCCCGGGGAAACACTGAAGCTTTCTTT. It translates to CASTPRGNTEAFF.